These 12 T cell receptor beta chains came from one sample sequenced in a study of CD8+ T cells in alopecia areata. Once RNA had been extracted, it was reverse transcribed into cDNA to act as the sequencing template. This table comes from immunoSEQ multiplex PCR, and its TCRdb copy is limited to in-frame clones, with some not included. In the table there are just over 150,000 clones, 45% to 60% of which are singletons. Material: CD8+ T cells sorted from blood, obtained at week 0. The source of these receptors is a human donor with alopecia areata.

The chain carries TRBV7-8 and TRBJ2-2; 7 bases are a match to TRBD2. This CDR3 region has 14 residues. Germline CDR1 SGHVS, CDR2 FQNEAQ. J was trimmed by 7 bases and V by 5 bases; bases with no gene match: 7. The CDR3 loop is CASSHQRGNGELFF. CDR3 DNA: TGTGCCAGCAGCCATCAGCGGGGCAACGGGGAGCTGTTTTTT.

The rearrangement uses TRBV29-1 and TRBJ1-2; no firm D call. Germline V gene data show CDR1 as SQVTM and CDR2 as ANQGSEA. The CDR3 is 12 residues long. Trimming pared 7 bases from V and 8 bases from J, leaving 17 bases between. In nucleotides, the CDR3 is TGCAGCGCCCAGACGTCCCAGGAGGGCTACACCTTC. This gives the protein CSAQTSQEGYTF.

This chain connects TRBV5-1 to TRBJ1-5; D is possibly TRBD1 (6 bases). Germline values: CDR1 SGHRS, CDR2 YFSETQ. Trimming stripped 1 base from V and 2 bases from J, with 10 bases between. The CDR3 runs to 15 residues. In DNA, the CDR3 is TGCGCCAGCAGCTTGTCGGGGGGCGGCAATCAGCCCCAGCATTTT. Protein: CASSLSGGGNQPQHF.

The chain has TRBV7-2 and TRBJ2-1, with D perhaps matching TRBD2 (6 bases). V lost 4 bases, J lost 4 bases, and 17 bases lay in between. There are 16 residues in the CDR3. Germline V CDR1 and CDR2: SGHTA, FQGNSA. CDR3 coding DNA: TGTGCCAGCAGCTGGGCGGGGAGCCACTCTTACAATGAGCAGTTCTTC. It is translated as CASSWAGSHSYNEQFF.

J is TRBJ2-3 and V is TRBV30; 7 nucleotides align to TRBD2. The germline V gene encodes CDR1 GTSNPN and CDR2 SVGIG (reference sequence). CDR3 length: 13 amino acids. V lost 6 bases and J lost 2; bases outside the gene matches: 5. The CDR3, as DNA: TGTGCCTGCCCGCGGGAGTTCACAGATACGCAGTATTTT. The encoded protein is CACPREFTDTQYF.

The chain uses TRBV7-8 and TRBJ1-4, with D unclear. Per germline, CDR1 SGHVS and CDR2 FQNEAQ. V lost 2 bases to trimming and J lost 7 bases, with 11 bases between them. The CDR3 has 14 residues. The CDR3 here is CASSLKRIREKLFF. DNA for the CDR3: TGTGCCAGCAGCTTAAAGAGGATTCGTGAAAAACTGTTTTTT.

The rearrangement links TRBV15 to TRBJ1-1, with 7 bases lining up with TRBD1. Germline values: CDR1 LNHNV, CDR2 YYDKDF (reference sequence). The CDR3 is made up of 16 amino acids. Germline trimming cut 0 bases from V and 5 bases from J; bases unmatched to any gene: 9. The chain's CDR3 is CATSRDPEGANTEAFF. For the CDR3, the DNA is TGTGCCACCAGCAGAGATCCGGAGGGGGCAAATACTGAAGCTTTCTTT.

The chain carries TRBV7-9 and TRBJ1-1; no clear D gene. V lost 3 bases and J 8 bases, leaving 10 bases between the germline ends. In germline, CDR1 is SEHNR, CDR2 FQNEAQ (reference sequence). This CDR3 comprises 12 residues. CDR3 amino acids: CASSLPRREAFF. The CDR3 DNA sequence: TGTGCCAGCAGCTTGCCCAGGCGCGAAGCTTTCTTT. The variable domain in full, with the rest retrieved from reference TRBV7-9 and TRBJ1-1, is DTGVSQNPRHKITKRGQNVTFRCDPISEHNRLYWYRQTLGQGPEFLTYFQNEAQLEKSRLLSDRFSAERPKGSFSTLEIQRTEQGDSAMYLCASSLPRREAFFGQGTRLTVV.

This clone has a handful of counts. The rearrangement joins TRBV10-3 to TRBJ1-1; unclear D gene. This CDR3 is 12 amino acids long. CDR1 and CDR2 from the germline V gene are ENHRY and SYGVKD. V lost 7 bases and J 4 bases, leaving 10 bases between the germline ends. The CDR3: CAIKDSGTEAFF. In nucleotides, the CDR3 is TGTGCCATCAAGGACTCAGGCACTGAAGCTTTCTTT.

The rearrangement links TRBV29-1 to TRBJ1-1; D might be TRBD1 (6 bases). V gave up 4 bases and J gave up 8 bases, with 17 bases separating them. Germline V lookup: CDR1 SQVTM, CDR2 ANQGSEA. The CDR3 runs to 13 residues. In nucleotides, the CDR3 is TGCAGCGTTGTGGCGGGGGCACAAAGAGAAGCTTTCTTT. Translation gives CSVVAGAQREAFF.

The chain's CDR3 is CASGAGTSADTQYF. The DNA of the CDR3 is TGTGCCAGCGGCGCGGGGACGTCGGCAGATACGCAGTATTTT. The chain carries TRBV9 and TRBJ2-3; perhaps TRBD2 as D (6 bases). Germline V lookup: CDR1 SGDLS, CDR2 YYNGEE. This CDR3 has 14 amino acids. The V and J ends lost 7 bases and 4 bases respectively, with 16 bases between them.

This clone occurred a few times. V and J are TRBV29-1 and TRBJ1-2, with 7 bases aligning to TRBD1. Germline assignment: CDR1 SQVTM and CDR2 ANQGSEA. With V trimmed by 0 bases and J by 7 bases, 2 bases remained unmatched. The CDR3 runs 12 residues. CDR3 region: CSVEEQGGGYTF. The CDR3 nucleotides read TGCAGCGTTGAAGAGCAGGGGGGTGGCTACACCTTC.